These 9 T cell receptor beta chains share one sample of origin, sequenced in a study of blood T cell repertoires in COVID-19. TCRdb keeps only in-frame clones here, not all; method: immunoSEQ multiplex PCR. Among around 250,000 clones listed, roughly 88% were seen once. The specimen sequenced was peripheral blood. The receptors were sampled from a man aged 80 or over with acute or convalescent COVID-19.

The chain employs TRBV3-1 (or the pseudogene TRBV3-2) and TRBJ1-4; no reliable D call. The V and J ends lost 1 base and 5 bases respectively, with 11 bases between them. The CDR3 sequence is 15 residues long. Germline V gene sequence: CDR1 LGHDT, CDR2 YNNKEL (reference sequence). The CDR3: CASSQGGIANEKLFF. In DNA, the CDR3 is TGTGCCAGCAGCCAAGGAGGAATAGCCAATGAAAAACTGTTTTTT.

This clone was seen only once. The chain has TRBV5-1 and TRBJ2-1; 11 bases fit TRBD2. The V segment lost 4 bases and the J segment 0 bases; nucleotides outside the gene matches: 6. Per germline, CDR1 SGHRS and CDR2 YFSETQ. This CDR3 is built from 17 residues. DNA of the CDR3: TGCGCCAGCAGCGCCGGGACTAGCGGTTTCTCCTACAATGAGCAGTTCTTC. It specifies CASSAGTSGFSYNEQFF. Based on the CDR3 plus reference TRBV5-1 and TRBJ2-1, the full variable domain is KAGVTQTPRYLIKTRGQQVTLSCSPISGHRSVSWYQQTPGQGLQFLFEYFSETQRNKGNFPGRFSGRQFSNSRSEMNVSTLELGDSALYLCASSAGTSGFSYNEQFFGPGTRLTVL.

The genes are TRBV5-1 and TRBJ1-1; 7 bases map to TRBD1. Looked up from germline, CDR1 is SGHRS and CDR2 is YFSETQ. V shed 1 base and J 5 bases; nucleotides not matched to a gene: 5. This CDR3 comprises 14 residues. CDR3 sequence: CASSLRQGETEAFF. The CDR3 DNA reads TGCGCCAGCAGCTTGCGCCAGGGGGAGACTGAAGCTTTCTTT.

The rearrangement uses TRBV15 and TRBJ1-3; weak D call: TRBD1 (6 bases). The CDR3 totals 17 residues. Per germline, CDR1 LNHNV and CDR2 YYDKDF (reference sequence). V lost 1 base and J lost 2, with 15 bases in between. This CDR3 reads CATSRAGAGAAGNTIYF. The DNA of the CDR3 is TGTGCCACCAGCAGAGCCGGGGCAGGGGCGGCTGGAAACACCATATATTTT.

This clone was detected only once. The V call is TRBV27, the J call TRBJ2-2, with 7 bases identical to TRBD1. Germline CDR1 reads MNHEY; CDR2 reads SMNVEV (reference sequence). V lost 8 bases and J lost 1; bases outside the gene matches: 7. There are 15 residues in the CDR3. The DNA for the CDR3 is TGTGCCAGCTCTCCGGGGACAGAGAACACCGGGGAGCTGTTTTTT. Protein sequence: CASSPGTENTGELFF.

The V call is TRBV6-6, the J call TRBJ2-1; D gene ambiguous. Germline lookup yields CDR1 MNHNY and CDR2 SVGAGI (reference sequence). The CDR3 runs to 12 residues. Trimming stripped 0 bases from V and 15 bases from J, with 12 bases between. The CDR3 loop reads CASSYSLNRGFF. In DNA form, the CDR3 reads TGTGCCAGCAGTTACTCGTTGAACCGAGGGTTCTTC.

As regards this clone: This CDR3 is also generated by other DNA sequences in the sample. The CDR3 reads CSGGTGGEQYF. The CDR3 DNA reads TGCAGCGGTGGGACAGGCGGCGAGCAGTACTTC. This sequence joins TRBV29-1 and TRBJ2-7, with 8 bases that match TRBD1. The germline V gene encodes CDR1 SQVTM and CDR2 ANQGSEA. The CDR3 has 11 residues. V was pared by 7 bases and J by 6 bases, with 5 bases of the junction left unmatched.

This clone has more than one count but fewer than ten. V and J are TRBV12-3 or TRBV12-4 and TRBJ1-2; TRBD1 matches at 8 bases. Trimming removed 5 bases from V and 8 bases from J; junction bases left unmatched: 7. This CDR3 is built from 13 residues. The CDR3 sequence: CASSRTGFDGYTF. CDR3 sequence (DNA): TGTGCCAGCAGTCGGACAGGGTTTGACGGCTACACCTTC.

This clone was observed a single time. The V call is TRBV19, the J call TRBJ2-5; D is possibly TRBD1 (6 bases). Germline lookup yields CDR1 LNHDA and CDR2 SQIVND (reference sequence). V lost 4 bases and J lost 6, with 18 bases in between. This CDR3 has 15 amino acids. The CDR3 here is CASSRAPGAEKTQYF. CDR3 nucleotide sequence: TGTGCCAGTAGTAGAGCCCCAGGGGCGGAGAAGACCCAGTACTTC.